A single sample gave rise to the 8 T cell receptor beta chains below, sequenced in a study of cytomegalovirus exposure and HLA in healthy donors. The primer mix had 60 Vbeta and 13 Jbeta primers. Here immunoSEQ multiplex PCR was the method, and the copy in TCRdb shows in-frame clones only, minus some. Of around 220,000 clones listed, 70% to 80% are singletons. The source material was PBMCs. The receptor set was obtained from a man in his forties in good health and CMV-seronegative.

This clone has only one observation. This chain links TRBV4-1 with TRBJ1-5; tentatively, D is TRBD1 (6 bases). Germline V lookup: CDR1 MGHRA, CDR2 YSYEKL. V lost 1 base to trimming and J lost 4 bases, with 11 bases between them. The CDR3 contains 15 residues. CDR3 region: CASSQAAGDNQPQHF. The CDR3 DNA is TGCGCCAGCAGCCAAGCAGCAGGGGATAATCAGCCCCAGCATTTT.

The chain couples TRBV5-1 to TRBJ1-4; 10 bases map to TRBD1. This CDR3 has 18 residues. The germline V gene encodes CDR1 SGHRS and CDR2 YFSETQ. V dropped 0 bases and J dropped 8; count of bases not matched to a gene: 13. This CDR3 is CASSLGRQGAWVGEKLFF. The CDR3 DNA follows: TGCGCCAGCAGCTTGGGGCGACAGGGGGCATGGGTAGGGGAAAAACTGTTTTTT.

The V and J genes are TRBV20-1 and TRBJ2-1, with D possibly being TRBD1 (5 bases). The CDR3 sequence is 11 residues long. Trimming shortened V by 6 bases and J by 9 bases, and 12 bases separated the two germline ends. Germline V gene data show CDR1 as DFQATT and CDR2 as SNEGSKA (reference sequence). The CDR3 loop reads CSAPRVREQFF. The DNA for the CDR3 is TGCAGTGCCCCCAGGGTCCGTGAGCAGTTCTTC.

The chain couples TRBV5-1 to TRBJ1-3; D remains unclear. The length of the CDR3 is 14 residues. Trimming took off 4 bases at V and 0 bases at J, with 8 bases between the two ends. Germline V gives CDR1 SGHRS, CDR2 YFSETQ. The CDR3 sequence: CASSTDYSGNTIYF. The CDR3 DNA sequence: TGCGCCAGCAGCACTGATTACTCTGGAAACACCATATATTTT.

The V call is TRBV4-3, the J call TRBJ1-1, with 7 bases identical to TRBD1. Germline lookup yields CDR1 LGHNA and CDR2 YSLEER. Trimming at V came to 0 bases and at J to 8 bases, leaving 6 bases not matched to a gene. CDR3 size: 14 residues. The CDR3, as DNA: TGCGCCAGCAGCCAAGACCAGGGGGTCCGGGAAGCTTTCTTT. It translates to CASSQDQGVREAFF.

This chain's CDR3 is CATSRDQTSTDTQYF. CDR3 bases: TGTGCCACCAGCAGAGATCAGACTAGCACAGATACGCAGTATTTT. V gene TRBV15 combines with J gene TRBJ2-3; no clear D gene. The CDR3 is made up of 15 amino acids. The germline V gene encodes CDR1 LNHNV and CDR2 YYDKDF (reference sequence). V gave up 0 bases and J gave up 0 bases, with 7 bases separating them. Full variable domain (outside the CDR3, taken from reference TRBV15 and TRBJ2-3): DAMVIQNPRYQVTQFGKPVTLSCSQTLNHNVMYWYQQKSSQAPKLLFHYYDKDFNNEADTPDNFQSRRPNTSFCFLDIRSPGLGDTAMYLCATSRDQTSTDTQYFGPGTRLTVL.

The CDR3 DNA reads as TGCGCCAGCAGCCTTGACAGAAACTATGGCTACACCTTC. Translated, it gives CASSLDRNYGYTF. The chain is built from TRBV4-1 and TRBJ1-2, with a tentative D call TRBD1 (5 bases). Trimming pared 4 bases from V and 2 bases from J, leaving 8 bases between. The CDR3 contains 13 residues. CDR1 is MGHRA and CDR2 is YSYEKL in the germline V gene.

V usage is TRBV4-1 and J usage is TRBJ2-3, with a weak D call TRBD2 (5 bases). The CDR3 totals 14 residues. Germline CDR1 MGHRA, CDR2 YSYEKL. Between the trimmed V and J ends, which lost 4 bases and 2 bases, there was a span of 10 bases. The CDR3 sequence: CASSPDFHTDTQYF. As DNA, the CDR3 is TGCGCCAGCAGCCCGGACTTTCACACAGATACGCAGTATTTT.